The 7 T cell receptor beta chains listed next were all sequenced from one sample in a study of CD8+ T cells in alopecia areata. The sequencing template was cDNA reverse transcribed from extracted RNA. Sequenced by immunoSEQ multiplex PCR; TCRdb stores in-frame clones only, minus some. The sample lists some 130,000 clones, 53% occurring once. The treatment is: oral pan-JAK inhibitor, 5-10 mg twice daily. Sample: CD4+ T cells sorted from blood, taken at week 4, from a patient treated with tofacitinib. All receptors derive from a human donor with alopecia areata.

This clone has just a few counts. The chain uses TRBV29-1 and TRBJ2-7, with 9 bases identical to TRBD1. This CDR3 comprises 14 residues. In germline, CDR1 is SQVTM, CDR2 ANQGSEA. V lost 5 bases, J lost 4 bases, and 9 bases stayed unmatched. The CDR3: CSVLTGGASYEQYF. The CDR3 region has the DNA TGCAGCGTTTTAACAGGGGGCGCTTCTTACGAGCAGTACTTC.

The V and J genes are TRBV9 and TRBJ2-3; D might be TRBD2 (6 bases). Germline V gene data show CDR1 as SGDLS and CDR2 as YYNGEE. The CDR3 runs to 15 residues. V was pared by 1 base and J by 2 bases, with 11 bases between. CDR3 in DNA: TGTGCCAGCAGCGTACAGGCGGGGTTCACAGATACGCAGTATTTT. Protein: CASSVQAGFTDTQYF. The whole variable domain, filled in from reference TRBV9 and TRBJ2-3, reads DSGVTQTPKHLITATGQRVTLRCSPRSGDLSVYWYQQSLDQGLQFLIQYYNGEERAKGNILERFSAQQFPDLHSELNLSSLELGDSALYFCASSVQAGFTDTQYFGPGTRLTVL.

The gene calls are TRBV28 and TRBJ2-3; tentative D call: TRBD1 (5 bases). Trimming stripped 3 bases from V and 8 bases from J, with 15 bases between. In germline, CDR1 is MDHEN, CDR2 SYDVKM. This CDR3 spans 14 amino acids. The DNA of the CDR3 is TGTGCCAGCAGTTTCGACAGAAGAAGGGGTACGCAGTATTTT. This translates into CASSFDRRRGTQYF.

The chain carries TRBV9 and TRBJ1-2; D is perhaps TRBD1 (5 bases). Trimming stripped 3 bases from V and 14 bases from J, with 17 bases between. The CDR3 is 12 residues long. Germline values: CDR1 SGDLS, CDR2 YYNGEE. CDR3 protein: CASSASRQPSTF. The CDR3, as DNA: TGTGCCAGCAGCGCCAGCCGACAGCCCTCTACCTTC.

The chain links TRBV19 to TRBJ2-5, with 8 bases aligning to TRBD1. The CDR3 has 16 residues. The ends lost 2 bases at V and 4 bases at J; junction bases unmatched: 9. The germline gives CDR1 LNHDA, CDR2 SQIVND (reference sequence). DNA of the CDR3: TGTGCCAGTAGTATACGGGCAGGGGGCGCGGGAGAGACCCAGTACTTC. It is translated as CASSIRAGGAGETQYF.

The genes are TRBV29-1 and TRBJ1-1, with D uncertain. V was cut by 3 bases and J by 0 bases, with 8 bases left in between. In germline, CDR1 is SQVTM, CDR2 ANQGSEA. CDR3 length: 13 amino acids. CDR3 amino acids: CSVDKSMNTEAFF. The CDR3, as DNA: TGCAGCGTTGATAAATCCATGAACACTGAAGCTTTCTTT.

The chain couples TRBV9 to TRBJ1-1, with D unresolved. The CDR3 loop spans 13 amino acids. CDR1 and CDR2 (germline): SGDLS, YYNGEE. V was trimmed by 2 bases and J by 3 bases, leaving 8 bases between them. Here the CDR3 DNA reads TGTGCCAGCAGCGTTACCTACTACACTGAAGCTTTCTTT. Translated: CASSVTYYTEAFF.